This T cell receptor beta chain derives from a study of response to subunit inactivated influenza vaccine. The V end was cut by 4 bases, the J end by 0 bases, with 10 bases between. This CDR3 region has 15 residues. Per germline, CDR1 MDHEN and CDR2 SYDVKM. Notes on the study in general: The study's authors posited that every seasonal influenza vaccination enlists few new T cells.

TCRdb fed the RT-PCR reads into MiXCR, producing one record per CDR3 protein. The profile shows more than 700,000 distinct CDR3 sequences, 21% of them singletons. In regard to this clonotype: The antigen is undetermined.

The chain uses TRBV28 and TRBJ2-1, with D tentatively TRBD1 (5 bases). The TCR originated in a man aged 50 or older who received an inactivated influenza vaccine. The sample consisted of PBMCs from blood, taken about 5 days after vaccination. CDR3 in amino acids: CASSSADSSYNEQFF. The CDR3 coding sequence is TGTGCCAGCAGTTCCGCAGACAGCTCCTACAATGAGCAGTTCTTC.